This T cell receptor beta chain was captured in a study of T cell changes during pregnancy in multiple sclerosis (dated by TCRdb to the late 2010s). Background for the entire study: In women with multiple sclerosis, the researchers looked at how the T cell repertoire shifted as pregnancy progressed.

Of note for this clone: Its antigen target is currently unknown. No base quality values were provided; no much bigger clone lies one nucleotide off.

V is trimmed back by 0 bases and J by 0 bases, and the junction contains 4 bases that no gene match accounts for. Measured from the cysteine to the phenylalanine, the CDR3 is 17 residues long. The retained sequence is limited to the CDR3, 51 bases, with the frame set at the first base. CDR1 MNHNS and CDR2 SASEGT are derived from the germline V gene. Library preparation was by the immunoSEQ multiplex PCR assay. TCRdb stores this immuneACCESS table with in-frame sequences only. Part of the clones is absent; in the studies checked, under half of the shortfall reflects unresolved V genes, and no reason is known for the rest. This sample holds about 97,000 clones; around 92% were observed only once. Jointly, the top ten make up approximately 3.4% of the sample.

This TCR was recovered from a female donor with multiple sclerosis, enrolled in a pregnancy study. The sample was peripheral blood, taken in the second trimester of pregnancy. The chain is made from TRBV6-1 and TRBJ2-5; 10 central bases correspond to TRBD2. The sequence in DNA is TGTGCCAGCAGTGAAGCAAGGACTAGCGGATACCAAGAGACCCAGTACTTC. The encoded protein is CASSEARTSGYQETQYF.